These 7 T cell receptor beta chains originate from one sample sequenced in a study of PD-1 blockade in mismatch repair-deficient tumors (dated by TCRdb to the late 2010s). Libraries were made using the immunoSEQ multiplex PCR assay. TCRdb limited this immuneACCESS table to in-frame rearrangements with V and J called. A share of clones is missing; checked studies link under half to unresolved V genes, and the rest is unexplained. Here the sample has 70,000 to 95,000 clones; approximately 80% occur a single time. The ten largest clones represent around 5.5% of the sample. The source was peripheral blood, collected 44 weeks after starting pembrolizumab. The receptors shown here come from an adult with mismatch repair-deficient cancer.

The J gene is TRBJ2-3, the V gene TRBV15, with 9 bases that match TRBD2. Losses at the gene ends were 1 base for V and 4 bases for J; bases not matched to a gene: 6. Germline values: CDR1 LNHNV, CDR2 YYDKDF (reference sequence). The CDR3 length is 16 residues. The CDR3 protein is CATSRVAGEWADTQYF. The CDR3 DNA is TGTGCCACCAGCAGAGTAGCGGGAGAGTGGGCAGATACGCAGTATTTT.

V is TRBV5-6 and J is TRBJ1-1; D remains ambiguous. Germline-derived CDR1 and CDR2 are SGHDT and YYEEEE. Trimming took off 4 bases at V and 6 bases at J, with 22 bases between the two ends. This CDR3 spans 16 amino acids. CDR3 amino acids: CASSLPRTGVVAEAFF. CDR3 DNA: TGTGCCAGCAGCCTCCCGCGAACCGGGGTCGTGGCTGAAGCTTTCTTT.

The rearrangement links TRBV7-3 to TRBJ2-3; 12 bases line up with TRBD2. There are 18 residues in the CDR3. The V segment lost 2 bases and the J segment 0 bases; nucleotides outside the gene matches: 6. Germline values: CDR1 SGHTA, CDR2 FQGTGA. CDR3 nucleotide sequence: TGTGCCAGCAGCTTAGCCACCGGGACTAGCGGGAGCACAGATACGCAGTATTTT. As protein: CASSLATGTSGSTDTQYF.

The rearrangement links TRBV28 to TRBJ2-1, with D possibly TRBD2 on 6 matching bases. CDR1 and CDR2 from the germline V gene are MDHEN and SYDVKM. CDR3 length: 16 residues. Trimming shortened V by 5 bases and J by 2 bases, and 16 bases separated the two germline ends. The CDR3 DNA reads TGTGCCAGCAGTAAACAACTAGCAAGACCCTACAATGAGCAGTTCTTC. Encoded protein: CASSKQLARPYNEQFF.

This sequence joins TRBV14 and TRBJ2-7; TRBD2 agrees at 10 bases. The V and J ends lost 4 bases and 2 bases, in that order; junction bases with no gene match: 11. Germline CDR1 SGHDN, CDR2 FVKESK. There are 17 residues in the CDR3. The CDR3 sequence is CASSPSPGTSAAYEQYF. The CDR3 region has the DNA TGTGCCAGCAGCCCCTCACCCGGGACTAGCGCAGCCTACGAGCAGTACTTC.

This clone showed up just a few times. V gene TRBV19 combines with J gene TRBJ2-7; 7 bases are a match to TRBD2. There are 15 residues in the CDR3. Trimming took 5 bases from V and 7 from J; bases not matched to a gene: 14. The germline V gene encodes CDR1 LNHDA and CDR2 SQIVND (reference sequence). The CDR3 spells CASSPRRGVGSEQYF. For the CDR3, the DNA is TGTGCCAGTAGTCCTCGACGGGGGGTGGGGTCGGAGCAGTACTTC.

V usage is TRBV19 and J usage is TRBJ2-7; 9 bases line up with TRBD2. From germline, CDR1 is LNHDA and CDR2 SQIVND (reference sequence). The V gene end was trimmed by 3 bases and the J gene end by 6 bases; junction bases not matched to a gene: 6. This CDR3 contains 14 residues. CDR3 sequence reads: CASSMVAGDSEQYF. CDR3 DNA: TGTGCCAGTAGTATGGTAGCGGGAGATTCCGAGCAGTACTTC.